The 24 T cell receptor beta chains in this list originate from one sample, sequenced in a study of T cell changes during pregnancy in multiple sclerosis. TCRdb's table, derived via immunoSEQ multiplex PCR, lists solely in-frame clones and lacks some. The data contain fewer than 55,000 clones, roughly 88% of them singletons. Sequenced here: peripheral blood, sampled in the second trimester of pregnancy. The receptors derive from a female donor in good health, enrolled as a control in a pregnancy study.

This chain connects TRBV30 to TRBJ2-7; D remains ambiguous. CDR1 GTSNPN and CDR2 SVGIG come from the germline V gene (reference sequence). The CDR3 spans 12 residues. CDR3 region: CGVGLTPGEQYF. DNA for the CDR3: TGTGGGGTTGGGCTGACCCCCGGCGAGCAGTACTTC. Based on the CDR3 plus reference TRBV30 and TRBJ2-7, the full variable domain is SQTIHQWPATLVQPVGSPLSLECTVEGTSNPNLYWYRQAAGRGLQLLFYSVGIGQISSEVPQNLSASRPQDRQFILSSKKLLLSDSGFYLCGVGLTPGEQYFGPGTRLTVT.

V gene TRBV9 combines with J gene TRBJ2-1; D is possibly TRBD2 (6 bases). This CDR3 comprises 16 residues. Germline V gene sequence: CDR1 SGDLS, CDR2 YYNGEE. The V end lost 3 bases, the J end lost 5 bases, and 18 bases lay between the germline ends. CDR3 amino acids: CASSALVGGANNEQFF. The CDR3 DNA follows: TGTGCCAGCAGCGCCTTGGTCGGCGGGGCTAACAATGAGCAGTTCTTC.

The V and J genes are TRBV4-2 and TRBJ2-1; a weak D match, TRBD2 (5 bases). The CDR3 contains 18 residues. Germline CDR1 and CDR2: LGHNA and YNFKEQ. The V and J ends lost 3 bases and 4 bases respectively, with 22 bases between them. The CDR3, as DNA: TGTGCCAGCAGCCACCCGGACTCGAGGCCCGGCGAGTACAATGAGCAGTTCTTC. This codes for CASSHPDSRPGEYNEQFF.

This clone was detected once. The chain has TRBV2 and TRBJ2-5; unclear D gene. The CDR3 is 12 residues long. Germline-derived CDR1 and CDR2 are SNHLY and FYNNEI. Trimming removed 4 bases at V and 6 bases at J, with 9 bases between. This CDR3 is CASSGSVKTQYF. CDR3 DNA sequence: TGTGCCAGCAGTGGGTCGGTAAAGACCCAGTACTTC.

The chain is built from TRBV27 and TRBJ2-7; tentative D call: TRBD1 (6 bases). Germline CDR1 is MNHEY and CDR2 is SMNVEV (reference sequence). The CDR3 is 15 residues long. V was clipped by 0 bases and J by 4 bases, with 13 bases between them. CDR3 sequence reads: CASSLSRQGSYEQYF. The CDR3 region has the DNA TGTGCCAGCAGTTTATCGCGGCAGGGGAGTTACGAGCAGTACTTC.

V gene TRBV27 combines with J gene TRBJ1-2; 9 bases match TRBD1. This CDR3 is built from 14 residues. The germline V gene has CDR1 MNHEY and CDR2 SMNVEV (reference sequence). The V and J ends lost 6 bases and 5 bases, in that order; junction bases with no gene match: 7. The CDR3 here is CASRGTGPGYGYTF. In DNA, the CDR3 is TGTGCCAGCAGGGGGACAGGGCCTGGGTATGGCTACACCTTC.

The V and J genes are TRBV5-1 and TRBJ1-6, with D unclear. V was trimmed by 3 bases and J by 10 bases, leaving 14 bases between them. CDR1 is SGHRS and CDR2 is YFSETQ in the germline V gene. The CDR3 is 14 residues long. The CDR3 DNA is TGCGCCAGCAGCTCCGTCCCGGGAGGGTCACCCCTCCACTTT. Residues: CASSSVPGGSPLHF.

The chain's CDR3 is CASSQGEGASGGSYNEQFF. In nucleotides, the CDR3 is TGCGCCAGCAGCCAAGGCGAGGGGGCCAGCGGTGGGAGCTACAATGAGCAGTTCTTC. The genes are TRBV4-1 and TRBJ2-1; 7 nucleotides line up with TRBD1. V shed 1 base, J shed 3 bases, and the junction held 15 bases outside the gene matches. The CDR3 covers 19 residues. Germline V gene lookup returns CDR1 MGHRA and CDR2 YSYEKL.

The chain links TRBV29-1 to TRBJ2-7, with D possibly matching TRBD2 (5 bases). V was shortened by 3 bases and J by 2 bases, with 8 bases between the two germline ends. Germline CDR1 is SQVTM and CDR2 is ANQGSEA. This CDR3 contains 12 residues. The DNA for the CDR3 is TGCAGCGTTGAGGGAGAAACCTACGAGCAGTACTTC. This codes for CSVEGETYEQYF.

This clone was detected only once. CDR3 residues: CASSPKGQGAGYYGYTF. The CDR3 bases are TGTGCCAGCTCCCCGAAGGGACAGGGTGCGGGATACTATGGCTACACCTTC. V gene TRBV18 combines with J gene TRBJ1-2; 9 bases line up with TRBD1. Germline CDR1 is KGHSH and CDR2 is LQKENI. This CDR3 has 17 amino acids. V lost 6 bases to trimming and J lost 3 bases; unmatched junction nucleotides: 14.

In regard to this clone: A much larger clone differs from this one at a single base, so this may be a read error. This chain connects TRBV13 to TRBJ2-7, with 7 bases lining up with TRBD2. CDR1 is PRHDT, CDR2 FYEKMQ, per germline (reference sequence). V lost 3 bases and J lost 3; bases outside the gene matches: 2. This CDR3 has 13 residues. CDR3 region: CASSLRGIYEQYF. The DNA for the CDR3 is TGTGCCAGCAGCTTGCGGGGGATCTACGAGCAGTACTTC.

This sequence joins TRBV12-5 and TRBJ2-7, with D unclear. The V gene lost 3 bases and the J gene lost 6 bases, with 9 bases spanning the gap. The length of the CDR3 is 12 residues. The germline V gene has CDR1 LGHNT and CDR2 FRNRAP. The CDR3 DNA follows: TGTGCTAGTGGTTTCCCGTTGGCCGAGCAGTACTTC. Encoded protein: CASGFPLAEQYF.

For the CDR3, the DNA is TGTGCCACCAGCAGAGGGACTTTCGGCAATGAGCAGTTCTTC. Translated: CATSRGTFGNEQFF. The rearrangement joins TRBV15 to TRBJ2-1; TRBD2 is a possible D gene (5 bases). Germline CDR1 LNHNV, CDR2 YYDKDF (reference sequence). CDR3 length equals 14 residues. Trimming took 1 base from V and 6 from J, leaving 10 bases between them.

This sequence joins TRBV5-6 and TRBJ1-1; D gene ambiguous. The CDR3 contains 15 residues. Per germline, CDR1 SGHDT and CDR2 YYEEEE. Trimming pared 0 bases from V and 8 bases from J, leaving 17 bases between. CDR3: CASSLERLQPNEAFF. The DNA for the CDR3 is TGTGCCAGCAGCTTGGAACGACTCCAACCAAACGAAGCTTTCTTT.

This chain connects TRBV7-9 to TRBJ1-4, with 8 bases matching TRBD1. The CDR3 is made up of 14 amino acids. V shed 4 bases and J 6 bases; nucleotides not matched to a gene: 4. From germline, CDR1 is SEHNR and CDR2 FQNEAQ (reference sequence). DNA for the CDR3: TGTGCCAGCAGCTGGACAGGGAGGGATGAAAAACTGTTTTTT. It translates to CASSWTGRDEKLFF. Full variable domain (remainder filled in from reference TRBV7-9 and TRBJ1-4): DTGVSQNPRHKITKRGQNVTFRCDPISEHNRLYWYRQTLGQGPEFLTYFQNEAQLEKSRLLSDRFSAERPKGSFSTLEIQRTEQGDSAMYLCASSWTGRDEKLFFGSGTQLSVL.

The count of this clone is one. This sequence joins TRBV5-6 and TRBJ2-7; 7 bases are a match to TRBD2. The CDR3 consists of 14 residues. V was pared by 0 bases and J by 6 bases, with 6 bases of the junction left unmatched. From germline, CDR1 is SGHDT and CDR2 YYEEEE. CDR3 region: CASSLVPGGGEQYF. CDR3 coding DNA: TGTGCCAGCAGCTTGGTGCCGGGGGGAGGCGAGCAGTACTTC.

V is TRBV6-6 and J is TRBJ2-7; 8 bases map to TRBD1. This CDR3 contains 14 residues. Germline V gives CDR1 MNHNY, CDR2 SVGAGI (reference sequence). Losses at the gene ends were 6 bases for V and 3 bases for J; bases not matched to a gene: 7. DNA for the CDR3: TGTGCCAGCAGCCGCACACAGGGGGACTACGAGCAGTACTTC. It yields the protein CASSRTQGDYEQYF.

The chain employs TRBV7-2 and TRBJ2-1; TRBD2 matches at 10 bases. CDR3 size: 16 residues. Germline assignment: CDR1 SGHTA and CDR2 FQGNSA. The J segment lost 7 bases and the V segment lost 2 bases, leaving 8 bases of the junction unmatched. CDR3 region: CASSLKRGGHGNEQFF. The CDR3 region has the DNA TGTGCCAGCAGCTTAAAGCGGGGGGGCCATGGAAATGAGCAGTTCTTC.

This clone was picked up a small number of times. The V call is TRBV5-1, the J call TRBJ1-2, with TRBD1 identical over 9 bases. Germline V gene lookup returns CDR1 SGHRS and CDR2 YFSETQ. The CDR3 is 14 amino acids. Trimming cost V 3 bases and J 4 bases; bases outside gene matches: 4. The CDR3 sequence: CASSSDRGIYGYTF. DNA for the CDR3: TGCGCCAGCAGCTCCGACAGGGGGATCTATGGCTACACCTTC.

The chain joins TRBV5-4 to TRBJ2-5; 10 nucleotides align to TRBD1. The germline V gene has CDR1 SGHNT and CDR2 YYREEE (reference sequence). This CDR3 is 15 amino acids long. With 2 bases clipped from V and 5 bases from J, the junction kept 6 bases outside the gene matches. The DNA of the CDR3 is TGTGCCAGCAGCTTTCGACAGGGGGCGGGGGAGACCCAGTACTTC. It translates to CASSFRQGAGETQYF. The variable domain in full, with the rest retrieved from reference TRBV5-4 and TRBJ2-5, is ETGVTQSPTHLIKTRGQQVTLRCSSQSGHNTVSWYQQALGQGPQFIFQYYREEENGRGNFPPRFSGLQFPNYSSELNVNALELDDSALYLCASSFRQGAGETQYFGPGTRLLVL.

This chain uses TRBV5-8 with TRBJ1-1, with D perhaps TRBD1 (6 bases). Germline V gene sequence: CDR1 SGHTS, CDR2 YDEGEE. Trimming stripped 9 bases from V and 4 bases from J, with 22 bases between. The CDR3 spans 15 residues. CDR3 protein: CATNNRVDRGTEAFF. CDR3 bases: TGTGCCACCAACAACAGGGTAGATCGTGGCACTGAAGCTTTCTTT.

This chain links TRBV7-7 with TRBJ2-7, with 8 positions matching TRBD1. This CDR3 is 13 amino acids long. V lost 5 bases to trimming and J lost 7 bases; unmatched junction nucleotides: 7. Germline lookup yields CDR1 SSHAT and CDR2 FNYEAQ (reference sequence). Written as DNA, the CDR3 is TGTGCCAGCAGCCATGGACAGGGAGGAGAGCAGTACTTC. Its protein is CASSHGQGGEQYF.

The chain couples TRBV19 to TRBJ2-3; 9 bases align to TRBD2. Trimming cost V 5 bases and J 5 bases; bases outside gene matches: 5. Germline V gene sequence: CDR1 LNHDA, CDR2 SQIVND (reference sequence). CDR3 length: 14 residues. The CDR3 region has the DNA TGTGCCAGTAGTCGGCGGGAGGGCCTAGATACGCAGTATTTT. Its translation: CASSRREGLDTQYF.

The chain recombines TRBV6-5 with TRBJ2-5; 7 bases fit TRBD2. The J segment lost 5 bases and the V segment lost 0 bases, leaving 9 bases of the junction unmatched. The CDR3 runs to 16 residues. Per germline, CDR1 MNHEY and CDR2 SVGAGI. The CDR3 region has the DNA TGTGCCAGCAGTTACTCCGCAACGGGGGGACTGGAGACCCAGTACTTC. The encoded protein is CASSYSATGGLETQYF.